Following are 21 T cell receptor beta chains from one sample sequenced in a study of blood T cells in healthy people across ages. With a J-beta primer mix and a sample-barcoded 5' primer, a second PCR ran 7 to 11 cycles. TCRdb re-called the 5' RACE reads through MiXCR, storing one row per CDR3 protein. This table holds over 550,000 distinct CDR3 sequences, about 30% found once. Sequenced: blood. The receptors were gathered from a woman of 80 years or more in good health.

The sample holds many counts of this clonotype. This rearrangement joins TRBV7-9 to TRBJ1-2; TRBD1 agrees at 8 bases. The V gene end was trimmed by 2 bases and the J gene end by 8 bases; junction bases not matched to a gene: 7. The CDR3 has 14 amino acids. Germline loops: CDR1 SEHNR, CDR2 FQNEAQ (reference sequence). CDR3 residues: CASSLRDRPSGYTF. DNA for the CDR3: TGTGCCAGCAGCTTACGGGACAGGCCCTCGGGCTACACCTTC. Full variable domain (remainder filled in from reference TRBV7-9 and TRBJ1-2): DTGVSQNPRHKITKRGQNVTFRCDPISEHNRLYWYRQTLGQGPEFLTYFQNEAQLEKSRLLSDRFSAERPKGSFSTLEIQRTEQGDSAMYLCASSLRDRPSGYTFGSGTRLTVV.

This clonotype was seen at least ten times. V and J are TRBV20-1 and TRBJ2-3; 7 bases are a match to TRBD2. Per the germline V gene, CDR1 is DFQATT and CDR2 is SNEGSKA (reference sequence). CDR3 size: 14 residues. V dropped 1 base and J dropped 4; count of bases not matched to a gene: 5. CDR3: CSARGGGRSDTQYF. CDR3 DNA: TGCAGTGCTAGAGGGGGGGGTAGGTCAGATACGCAGTATTTT.

This clonotype occurred many times. This may arise from a read error, as a much more abundant clone is one base away. The chain combines TRBV20-1 with TRBJ2-7; D perhaps matches TRBD2 (6 bases). CDR1 and CDR2 (germline): DFQATT, SNEGSKA (reference sequence). The length of the CDR3 is 14 residues. CDR3 amino acids: CSASMGRNRDEQYF. The CDR3 DNA reads TGCAGCGCTAGCATGGGGAGGAATCGGGATGAGCAGTACTTC.

At least ten counts were recorded for this clonotype. A single base separates this from a much larger clone, so it may be a read error. The rearrangement joins TRBV20-1 to TRBJ2-5; TRBD1 might be the D (5 bases). The V end lost 3 bases, the J end lost 5 bases, and 16 bases lay between the germline ends. The CDR3 loop spans 14 amino acids. The germline CDR1 and CDR2 sequences are DFQATT and SNEGSKA (reference sequence). The chain's CDR3 is CSARDRGTGETQYF. CDR3 coding DNA: TGCAGTGCTAGGGATAGGGGCACAGGTGAGACCCAGTACTTC.

This clonotype was seen a handful of times. The chain recombines TRBV6-2 or TRBV6-3 with TRBJ2-2; 7 positions agree with TRBD2. The junction had 7 bases not matched to a gene; V was cut back by 6 bases and J by 6 bases. CDR1 and CDR2 (germline): MNHEY, SVGEGT. CDR3 size: 14 residues. The CDR3 DNA reads as TGTGCCAGCAGGTTTAATCTAGCGGCCGGGGAGCTGTTTTTT. Its translation: CASRFNLAAGELFF.

The rearrangement uses TRBV4-1 and TRBJ2-5; D remains unclear. With the DNA end fitting TRBJ2-7 better, the J assignment may be wrong. This CDR3 has 14 residues. Per germline, CDR1 MGHRA and CDR2 YSYEKL. Here the CDR3 DNA reads TGCGCCAGCAGCCAGGGTACTGGGACCTACGAGCAGTACTTC. Its protein product is CASSQGTGTYEQYF.

CDR3 sequence: CATGPSGTHEQYF. The CDR3 coding sequence is TGTGCCACCGGGCCCTCAGGGACCCACGAGCAGTACTTC. The chain has TRBV24-1 and TRBJ2-5; either TRBD1 or TRBD2 may supply D (5 bases each). The DNA end favors TRBJ2-7, so the J call may be wrong. Germline V CDR1 and CDR2: KGHDR, SFDVKD. This CDR3 has 13 residues.

The chain links TRBV20-1 to TRBJ2-5, with 8 bases that match TRBD2. The germline V gene encodes CDR1 DFQATT and CDR2 SNEGSKA (reference sequence). The CDR3 consists of 14 residues. Unmatched junction bases numbered 10, after V lost 6 bases and J lost 4 bases. CDR3 region: CSAPTGLARETQYF. CDR3 nucleotides: TGCAGTGCCCCGACCGGACTAGCCCGAGAGACCCAGTACTTC.

This clonotype has at least ten counts. The V gene is TRBV2, the J gene TRBJ2-3; no definite D call. The CDR3 totals 15 residues. Trimming cost V 2 bases and J 4 bases, with 13 bases left between them. Germline CDR1 SNHLY, CDR2 FYNNEI. CDR3 nucleotide sequence: TGTGCCAGCAGTGAATTCCCCGGATCATCAGATACGCAGTATTTT. Translation gives CASSEFPGSSDTQYF.

This clonotype was recorded only once. With a much larger clone just one base away, this may be a read error. The gene calls are TRBV28 and TRBJ2-7; the D gene could be TRBD1 or TRBD2 (5 bases each). The germline CDR1 and CDR2 sequences are MDHEN and SYDVKM. The CDR3 is 13 residues long. Trimming removed 11 bases from V and 3 bases from J, with 17 bases in between. The CDR3 reads CAGTGDAYYEQYF. CDR3 in DNA: TGTGCCGGCACTGGGGACGCATACTACGAGCAGTACTTC. Full variable domain (outside the CDR3, taken from reference TRBV28 and TRBJ2-7): DVKVTQSSRYLVKRTGEKVFLECVQDMDHENMFWYRQDPGLGLRLIYFSYDVKMKEKGDIPEGYSVSREKKERFSLILESASTNQTSMYLCAGTGDAYYEQYFGPGTRLTVT.

Only a few counts were recorded for this clonotype. A read error is possible here, since a much larger clone lies one base away. The rearrangement links TRBV12-3 or TRBV12-4 to TRBJ2-1; TRBD2 agrees at 9 bases. The trim removed 2 bases at V and 7 bases at J, leaving 6 bases unmatched. The CDR3 covers 15 residues. The CDR3 nucleotides read TGTGCCAGCAGTTTATCTAGCGGGGCCTGGAATGAGCAGTTCTTC. Amino acid sequence: CASSLSSGAWNEQFF.

Many counts were recorded for this clonotype. The rearrangement links TRBV20-1 to TRBJ2-7; TRBD1 matches 7 bases. The germline gives CDR1 DFQATT, CDR2 SNEGSKA (reference sequence). With V trimmed by 0 bases and J by 2 bases, 16 bases remained unmatched. The CDR3 is 18 residues long. CDR3 in DNA: TGCAGTGCTAGAGATAGGTTTCGTCGACAGGGTGACCCCTACGAGCAGTACTTC. Translated: CSARDRFRRQGDPYEQYF.

This chain uses TRBV30 with TRBJ1-1, with D perhaps matching TRBD1 (5 bases). This CDR3 has 12 residues. In germline, CDR1 is GTSNPN, CDR2 SVGIG (reference sequence). V gave up 7 bases and J gave up 1 base, with 10 bases separating them. The CDR3 region has the DNA TGTGCCTTATCGGGGCGGAACACTGAAGCTTTCTTT. As protein: CALSGRNTEAFF. The full variable domain, its missing parts supplied by reference TRBV30 and TRBJ1-1, is SQTIHQWPATLVQPVGSPLSLECTVEGTSNPNLYWYRQAAGRGLQLLFYSVGIGQISSEVPQNLSASRPQDRQFILSSKKLLLSDSGFYLCALSGRNTEAFFGQGTRLTVV.

V and J are TRBV7-3 and TRBJ2-1, with D perhaps matching TRBD2 (6 bases). The CDR3 is 14 amino acids. The germline V gene encodes CDR1 SGHTA and CDR2 FQGTGA. V was pared by 7 bases and J by 5 bases, with 15 bases between. The CDR3 spells CASTVGGGHNEQFF. CDR3 sequence (DNA): TGTGCCAGCACCGTCGGGGGTGGACACAATGAGCAGTTCTTC.

There are many counts of this clonotype. The rearrangement links TRBV7-6 to TRBJ2-1; 9 bases are shared with TRBD2. CDR1 SGHVS and CDR2 FNYEAQ come from the germline V gene. The CDR3 spans 16 residues. V was pared by 1 base and J by 7 bases, with 8 bases of the junction left unmatched. The CDR3 sequence is CASSLEASGARNEQFF. The CDR3 DNA is TGTGCCAGCAGCTTAGAAGCTAGCGGGGCTCGGAATGAGCAGTTCTTC.

V is TRBV20-1 and J is TRBJ1-1, with TRBD1 matching over 8 bases. The CDR3 spans 14 residues. Trimming removed 0 bases from V and 1 base from J; junction bases left unmatched: 1. Germline loops: CDR1 DFQATT, CDR2 SNEGSKA (reference sequence). The CDR3, as DNA: TGCAGTGCTAGAGATGACAGGGGGAACACTGAAGCTTTCTTT. Amino acids: CSARDDRGNTEAFF.

This clonotype was recorded many times. The chain couples TRBV20-1 to TRBJ2-1; TRBD1 agrees at 10 bases. This CDR3 contains 16 residues. The junction had 6 bases not matched to a gene; V was cut back by 0 bases and J by 4 bases. Germline V gene data show CDR1 as DFQATT and CDR2 as SNEGSKA (reference sequence). The CDR3 loop is CSARDGTGASYNEQFF. CDR3 DNA: TGCAGTGCTAGAGACGGGACAGGGGCCTCGTACAATGAGCAGTTCTTC.

This clonotype was detected only a few times. A much larger clone differs from this one at a single base, so this may be a read error. The genes are TRBV20-1 and TRBJ2-5, with D unresolved. CDR3 length equals 11 residues. Germline V gene sequence: CDR1 DFQATT, CDR2 SNEGSKA (reference sequence). CDR3: CRAIWEETQYF. CDR3 sequence (DNA): TGCAGGGCTATTTGGGAAGAGACCCAGTACTTC.

Ten or more counts support this clonotype. This CDR3 reads CASSLSGGANNEQFF. DNA for the CDR3: TGCGCCAGCAGCCTTAGCGGGGGGGCCAACAATGAGCAGTTCTTC. V gene TRBV5-1 combines with J gene TRBJ2-1, with 11 positions matching TRBD2. V dropped 4 bases and J dropped 5; count of bases not matched to a gene: 5. There are 15 residues in the CDR3. CDR1 and CDR2 (germline): SGHRS, YFSETQ.

There are many counts of this clonotype. This chain joins TRBV2 and TRBJ1-2; no firm D call. Between the trimmed V and J ends, which lost 3 bases and 6 bases, there was a span of 8 bases. CDR1 is SNHLY and CDR2 is FYNNEI in the germline V gene. CDR3 length: 12 residues. The CDR3 nucleotides are TGTGCCAGCAGTGATCCCGGGAATGGCTACACCTTC. This gives the protein CASSDPGNGYTF. The full variable domain, rest sourced from reference TRBV2 and TRBJ1-2, is EPEVTQTPSHQVTQMGQEVILRCVPISNHLYFYWYRQILGQKVEFLVSFYNNEISEKSEIFDDQFSVERPDGSNFTLKIRSTKLEDSAMYFCASSDPGNGYTFGSGTRLTVV.

This clonotype occurred a few times. CDR3 residues: CASSPGGYNEQYF. In DNA, the CDR3 is TGCGCCAGCAGCCCGGGGGGGTACAATGAGCAGTACTTC. V usage is TRBV5-1 and J usage is TRBJ2-5; 8 bases agree with TRBD2. V lost 4 bases, J lost 11 bases, and 10 bases stayed unmatched. The CDR3 is made up of 13 amino acids. Germline-derived CDR1 and CDR2 are SGHRS and YFSETQ. The whole variable domain, remainder taken from reference TRBV5-1 and TRBJ2-5, is KAGVTQTPRYLIKTRGQQVTLSCSPISGHRSVSWYQQTPGQGLQFLFEYFSETQRNKGNFPGRFSGRQFSNSRSEMNVSTLELGDSALYLCASSPGGYNEQYFGPGTRLLVL.